A selection of T cell receptor beta chains follows, all from one sample in a study of regulatory T cells in long-lasting Graves disease. From the multiplex PCR reads, TCRdb called clonotypes with MiXCR, one entry per CDR3 protein. The data contain roughly 420,000 distinct CDR3 sequences, 13% to 15% of them singletons. The sample also formed part of further work on T cells in Graves' hyperthyroidism and ophthalmopathy.

The sequencing here drew on peripheral blood mononuclear cells (PBMCs), taken at new diagnosis, from a patient treated with antithyroid drugs. Every receptor here comes from a woman in her 50s with Graves disease. Each CDR3 is given with its conserved first and last residue. Fields, in order: J gene, clone size, D gene, V gene, CDR3 DNA, CDR3 protein. D genes are given only for firm matches. Some rows have no size entry. The others give once, few or many, or a class for an expanded clone.

J: TRBJ1-4
size: many
D: TRBD1
V: TRBV2
DNA: TGTGCCAGCAGGGACAGGGGTGAAAAACTGTTTTTT
CDR3: CASRDRGEKLFF

J: TRBJ2-1
size: many
D: TRBD2
V: TRBV20-1
DNA: TGCAGTGCAAAAAGCGGGAGGGCCTCCTCCTACAATGAGCAGTTCTTC
CDR3: CSAKSGRASSYNEQFF

J: TRBJ1-4
size: few
D: NA
V: TRBV5-1
DNA: TGCGCCAGCAGTTCAGGGGACTCTGAAAAACTGTTTTTT
CDR3: CASSSGDSEKLFF

J: TRBJ2-2
size: few
D: NA
V: TRBV27
DNA: TGTGCCAGCAGTTTATCCCCCTCGGGCACCGGGGAGCTGTTTTTT
CDR3: CASSLSPSGTGELFF

J: TRBJ2-2
size: NA
D: TRBD2
V: TRBV4-1
DNA: TGCGCCAGCAGCCAAGATGACGGGAGGGCCCGGGCCGGGGAGCTGTTTTTT
CDR3: CASSQDDGRARAGELFF

J: TRBJ2-7
size: many
D: NA
V: TRBV5-1
DNA: TGCGCCAGCAGCTTGACAGTCTCCTACGAGCAGTACTTC
CDR3: CASSLTVSYEQYF

J: TRBJ1-1
size: few
D: NA
V: TRBV28
DNA: TGTGCCAGCTTTACAGCCATGAACACTGAAGCTTTCTTT
CDR3: CASFTAMNTEAFF

J: TRBJ2-5
size: many
D: NA
V: TRBV20-1
DNA: TGCAGTGCTAGAGGCGGGGCCGGGGAGACCCAGTACTTC
CDR3: CSARGGAGETQYF

J: TRBJ2-5
size: many
D: NA
V: TRBV6-2/TRBV6-3
DNA: TGTGCCAGCAGTTACGGTGCAGGGTTTGGAGAGACCCAGTACTTC
CDR3: CASSYGAGFGETQYF

J: TRBJ2-3
size: NA
D: NA
V: TRBV11-1
DNA: TGTGCCAGCAGCTTTCTGCGGGGAGACACAGATACGCAGTATTTT
CDR3: CASSFLRGDTDTQYF

J: TRBJ1-6
size: NA
D: TRBD1
V: TRBV12-3/TRBV12-4
DNA: TGTGCCAGCAGCCCCCGGGCAGGGGGACAATATAATTCACCCCCCCACTTT
CDR3: CASSPRAGGQYNSPPHF

J: TRBJ2-5
size: many
D: NA
V: TRBV29-1
DNA: TGCAGCGTTCCAGGGGGAGGAGAGACCCAGTACTTC
CDR3: CSVPGGGETQYF

J: TRBJ1-2
size: NA
D: NA
V: TRBV12-3/TRBV12-4
DNA: TGTGCCAGCACGCACGGGCTCTATGGCTACACCTTC
CDR3: CASTHGLYGYTF

J: TRBJ2-7
size: many
D: TRBD1
V: TRBV7-3
DNA: TGTGCCAGCAGCTTAAACCCACAGGGGAATAGCGAGCAGTACTTC
CDR3: CASSLNPQGNSEQYF

J: TRBJ2-7
size: many
D: TRBD2
V: TRBV5-1
DNA: TGCGCCAGCAGCTTCCTAGCGGGGCCTAGCTCCTACGAGCAGTACTTC
CDR3: CASSFLAGPSSYEQYF

J: TRBJ2-3
size: few
D: TRBD2
V: TRBV5-6
DNA: TGTGCCAGCAGCTTGTTTGGGGGACTAGCGGGAGATTGGTTCACAGATACGCAGTATTTT
CDR3: CASSLFGGLAGDWFTDTQYF

J: TRBJ1-5
size: many
D: TRBD1
V: TRBV3-1
DNA: TGTGCCAGCAGCCGTAAACAGGGGCCCGATCAGCCCCAGCATTTT
CDR3: CASSRKQGPDQPQHF

J: TRBJ2-1
size: few
D: TRBD2
V: TRBV19
DNA: TGTGCCAGTAGTATTAGGCCCCGGTTAGCGGGAGCGGAGAATGAGCAGTTCTTC
CDR3: CASSIRPRLAGAENEQFF

J: TRBJ2-7
size: many
D: TRBD1
V: TRBV5-1
DNA: TGCGCCAACCCCGACAGGGAGTACGAGCAGTACTTC
CDR3: CANPDREYEQYF

J: TRBJ2-1
size: NA
D: NA
V: TRBV6-2/TRBV6-3
DNA: TGTGCCAGCAGGACCACCTACAATGAGCAGTTCTTC
CDR3: CASRTTYNEQFF

J: TRBJ2-3
size: many
D: TRBD1
V: TRBV20-1
DNA: TGCAGTGCTGGGCCGGGACAGGGGCGAACAGATACGCAGTATTTT
CDR3: CSAGPGQGRTDTQYF

J: TRBJ1-5
size: many
D: NA
V: TRBV12-3/TRBV12-4
DNA: TGTGCCAGCAGCCCGAGGGGGGGGCGAAGTCAGCCCCAGCATTTT
CDR3: CASSPRGGRSQPQHF

J: TRBJ2-7
size: many
D: NA
V: TRBV20-1
DNA: TGCAGTGCTAACCGGCTAAATGGCTACGAGCAGTACTTC
CDR3: CSANRLNGYEQYF

J: TRBJ2-7
size: NA
D: NA
V: TRBV18
DNA: TGTGCCAGCTCGATAAGTTACTCCTACGAGCAGTACTTC
CDR3: CASSISYSYEQYF

J: TRBJ1-4
size: NA
D: TRBD1
V: TRBV3-1
DNA: TGTGCCAGCAGCCAAGTAGGAAGGGGGCCAAGAACTAATGAAAAACTGTTTTTT
CDR3: CASSQVGRGPRTNEKLFF

J: TRBJ2-1
size: NA
D: TRBD2
V: TRBV20-1
DNA: TGCAGTGCTAGTGGGGGGGGGACTAGCGGTTACAATGAGCAGTTCTTC
CDR3: CSASGGGTSGYNEQFF

J: TRBJ2-7
size: many
D: TRBD2
V: TRBV5-1
DNA: TGCGCCAGCAGCTGGGGGACTAGCGGAAAAGGATACGAGCAGTACTTC
CDR3: CASSWGTSGKGYEQYF

J: TRBJ2-3
size: many
D: TRBD2
V: TRBV18
DNA: TGTGCCAGCTCACAACTAGCGGGAGTCACAGATACGCAGTATTTT
CDR3: CASSQLAGVTDTQYF

J: TRBJ1-1
size: many
D: NA
V: TRBV18
DNA: TGTGCCAGCTTACGTGGGGGGTCCGACACTGAAGCTTTCTTT
CDR3: CASLRGGSDTEAFF

J: TRBJ2-1
size: NA
D: TRBD2
V: TRBV10-3
DNA: TGTGCCATCAGAGCTAGGGAGGGCCATGAGCAGTTCTTC
CDR3: CAIRAREGHEQFF

J: TRBJ2-1
size: NA
D: NA
V: TRBV14
DNA: TGTGCCAGCAGCCAAGATGCAGAGATTTTCTTGCGCTCCTACAATGAGCAGTTCTTC
CDR3: CASSQDAEIFLRSYNEQFF

J: TRBJ2-1
size: few
D: NA
V: TRBV6-5
DNA: TGTGCCAGCAGTTACGGGGGGGTTGGGACAGCCCAGTTCTTC
CDR3: CASSYGGVGTAQFF

J: TRBJ2-3
size: few
D: NA
V: TRBV29-1
DNA: TGCAGCGTTGTACCTAGCACAGATACGCAGTATTTT
CDR3: CSVVPSTDTQYF

J: TRBJ2-2
size: NA
D: TRBD1
V: TRBV12-3/TRBV12-4
DNA: TGTGCCAGCAGATCGGGACAGGGAGCGAACACCGGGGAGCTGTTTTTT
CDR3: CASRSGQGANTGELFF

J: TRBJ1-1
size: many
D: NA
V: TRBV5-1
DNA: TGCGCCAGCAGCCTGGACACGATTGTGGACACTGAAGCTTTCTTT
CDR3: CASSLDTIVDTEAFF